Here is one T cell receptor beta chain with its context. Authors' methods: Amplified reference gene primers provided the basis for estimating nucleated cell counts. Measured with immunoSEQ multiplex PCR; TCRdb has only the in-frame clones, and not every one. V, J and clone size are those of that table, while D and trimming were read from the DNA. The table has approximately 140,000 clones, around four fifths seen once; the top ten hold about 9.6%. This sample is part of a study of blood T cell repertoires in COVID-19. At the level of the study: Both acute and convalescent COVID-19 samples were obtained from the United States, Italy and Spain. In each case, the material was cDNA or gDNA derived from T cells, B-cell-depleted T cells, or PBMCs.

Between the trimmed V and J ends, which lost 4 bases and 4 bases, there was a span of 23 bases. The CDR3 has 17 residues. Germline assignment: CDR1 SGHRS and CDR2 YFSETQ. This sequence was found in a man aged 40-55 years with active or convalescent COVID-19. The chain links TRBV5-1 to TRBJ1-1; D gene unclear. What was sequenced was peripheral blood. The CDR3: CASSPAPGRNWGTEAFF. CDR3 DNA: TGCGCCAGCAGCCCAGCCCCCGGGAGAAATTGGGGCACTGAAGCTTTCTTT.